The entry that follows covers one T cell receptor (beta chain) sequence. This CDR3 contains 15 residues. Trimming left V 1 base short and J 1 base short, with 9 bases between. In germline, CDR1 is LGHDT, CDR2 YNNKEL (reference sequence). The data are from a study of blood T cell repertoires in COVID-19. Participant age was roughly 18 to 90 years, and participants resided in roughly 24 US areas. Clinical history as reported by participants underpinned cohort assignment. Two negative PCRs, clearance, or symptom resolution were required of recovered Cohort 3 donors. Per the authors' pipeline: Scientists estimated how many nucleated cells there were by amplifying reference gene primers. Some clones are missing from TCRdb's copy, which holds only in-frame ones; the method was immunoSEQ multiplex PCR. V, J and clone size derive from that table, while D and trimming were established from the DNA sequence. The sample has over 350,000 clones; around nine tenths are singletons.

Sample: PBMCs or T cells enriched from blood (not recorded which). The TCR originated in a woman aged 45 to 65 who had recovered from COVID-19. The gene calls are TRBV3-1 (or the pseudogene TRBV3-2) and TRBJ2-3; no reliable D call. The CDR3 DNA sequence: TGTGCCAGCAGCCAAGCGGGTATGGGCACAGATACGCAGTATTTT. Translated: CASSQAGMGTDTQYF.